The TCR beta chain described here comes from a study of blood T cells in healthy people across ages (dated by TCRdb to the mid-2010s). Broadly, across the study: In model experiments, template switching captured roughly one uniquely barcoded TCR beta cDNA molecule for every two T cells. Donors of different ages were randomly distributed across sequencing lanes to avoid experimental bias. Using the same blood draw, the study looked at two additional independent replicas of 1 million unique cDNA reads for two donors, one aged 18 to 29 and the other aged 80 or older. Age-related changes in TCR beta repertoire diversity were measured in the study by deep sequencing normalized with unique cDNA molecular identifiers. Donors were grouped into four age groups: young (average 16 years), middle-aged (about 40), aged (around 56) and long-lived (over 80).

The 39 donors, aged about 6 to 100 years, were systemically healthy Caucasian individuals from Russia. Each donor gave ten milliliters of peripheral blood, drawn into EDTA-treated Vacutainer tubes. Ficoll-Paque density-gradient centrifugation was used to isolate PBMCs, with at least 6.5 million per sample. Trizol reagent was used to extract total RNA from the PBMCs, yielding at least 5.5 micrograms per sample. The percentages of naive CD45RAhigh/CD27high T cells were determined by flow cytometry on a PBMC aliquot from every donor. The CDR3 contains 12 residues, cysteine and phenylalanine counted. Here the CDR3 DNA is all that survives: 36 bases in frame from base 1. Trimming costs V 6 bases and J 2 bases, and their ends lie 6 bases apart. General study outcomes and caveats: Total diversity estimates from one million sequenced T cells were considered lower bounds and underestimates. Compared with the aged group, the long-lived group had more naive CD4+ T cells, fewer expanded clones and increased TCR diversity, a pattern suggesting age selection. Because the CMV infection status of the donors was unknown, age-related changes in expanded clonotypes may potentially have been confounded. Observed TCR beta diversity per million T cells fell roughly linearly with age, and a significant reduction was already apparent by age around 40. There was a strong correlation between observed TCR beta diversity and the percentage of naive T cells measured by flow cytometry. Bulk unsorted PBMC profiling prevented conclusive comparison of naive and antigen-experienced compartments.

The library was generated by 5' RACE. The sequencer was an Illumina HiSeq 2500. A second about 7 to 11 cycle PCR used a sample-barcoded 5' primer and a J-beta primer mix. A unique molecular identifier was introduced onto each TCR beta cDNA molecule by a template-switch 5' adaptor carrying 12 random nucleotides. At least 2.5 million CDR3-containing paired-end reads were obtained from each sample. The Mint cDNA synthesis kit, primed by a TRBC-specific oligonucleotide, was used to synthesize first-strand cDNA from all RNA. Following uracil-DNA glycosylase treatment, all cDNA underwent a first 18-cycle PCR with the universal primers M1SS and BC2_uni_R. Regarding the original processing steps: Normalization of each sample was performed by random selection of 1 million high-quality reads, each carrying a distinct molecular identifier. Reads sharing molecular identifiers were discarded rather than binned into consensus sequences. MiTCR, with a Q25 quality threshold and the strictest error-elimination algorithm, was used for CDR3 identification, clonotype clustering and error correction. Lower-bound total TCR beta diversity was estimated with a nonparametric unseen species model using Euler transformation. TCRdb itself trimmed the public reads at Q25 with fastp, ran MiXCR and retained productive beta chains. Every distinct CDR3 protein forms one entry, paired with its most common genes and DNA. What appears here as the V and J calls and clone size reflects TCRdb's work, not the paper's. Here the sample has approximately 600,000 distinct CDR3 sequences; around three fifths occur a single time. The ten biggest clones cover 30% to 45% of the sample.

This clonotype was detected only a few times. The antigen it binds to is not known. No much larger clone is present one base from it, and per-base qualities are unavailable. The TCR originated in a man aged 60-69 years in good health. The sequenced sample was blood. Recombination linked TRBV12-3 or TRBV12-4 to TRBJ2-3, with the D segment identity uncertain. Here is the DNA: TGTGCCAGCAGCTTGCACACAGATACGCAGTATTTT. Its translation reads: CASSLHTDTQYF.